A single sample gave rise to the 12 T cell receptor beta chains below, sequenced in a study of T cells after yellow fever vaccination. A single record per CDR3 protein comes from TCRdb applying MiXCR to the 5' RACE reads. The table includes some 320,000 distinct CDR3 sequences, 8.7% detected once. This specimen consisted of PBMCs, obtained on the day of the first yellow fever vaccination. The receptors stem from a man aged 18 to 29 who received the YFV17D yellow fever vaccine.

This chain links TRBV6-2 or TRBV6-3 with TRBJ2-2, with D maybe TRBD1 (6 bases). Trimming took 2 bases from V and 0 from J, leaving 13 bases between them. Germline CDR1 is MNHEY and CDR2 is SVGEGT. The CDR3 has 17 residues. The DNA for the CDR3 is TGTGCCAGCAGTTACCCATCGGGACAAGCGAACACCGGGGAGCTGTTTTTT. It translates to CASSYPSGQANTGELFF.

This clonotype was counted a few times. V and J are TRBV27 and TRBJ1-5, with a weak D call TRBD1 (5 bases). Per the germline V gene, CDR1 is MNHEY and CDR2 is SMNVEV (reference sequence). Trimming took off 0 bases at V and 2 bases at J, with 8 bases between the two ends. This CDR3 is built from 15 residues. CDR3 sequence reads: CASSLSRVGNQPQHF. CDR3 nucleotide sequence: TGTGCCAGCAGTTTATCCAGGGTCGGCAATCAGCCCCAGCATTTT.

This clonotype was observed a handful of times. The chain has TRBV6-1 and TRBJ1-4, with D uncertain. This CDR3 region has 12 residues. Germline V gene data show CDR1 as MNHNS and CDR2 as SASEGT. Deletions cut 2 bases from V and 5 bases from J, with 3 bases between. The chain's CDR3 is CASSELNEKLFF. The CDR3 DNA reads as TGTGCCAGCAGTGAATTGAATGAAAAACTGTTTTTT.

The genes are TRBV11-2 and TRBJ1-1; possible D gene TRBD1, 5 bases. This CDR3 region has 19 residues. V was shortened by 2 bases and J by 0 bases, with 22 bases between the two germline ends. Germline CDR1 is SGHAT and CDR2 is FQNNGV. CDR3 in DNA: TGTGCCAGCAGCTTATTTCCCCCCAGGGCAGCTACCATGAACACTGAAGCTTTCTTT. This sequence encodes CASSLFPPRAATMNTEAFF.

This clonotype was seen a handful of times. This chain uses TRBV28 with TRBJ1-5, with 7 bases matching TRBD1. V shed 8 bases and J 6 bases; nucleotides not matched to a gene: 7. CDR3 length: 13 residues. The germline gives CDR1 MDHEN, CDR2 SYDVKM. CDR3 nucleotide sequence: TGTGCCAGCCAAACAGGGGCAGGTCAGCCCCAGCATTTT. This translates into CASQTGAGQPQHF.

Ten or more counts support this clonotype. V is TRBV6-6 and J is TRBJ1-1; 7 nucleotides align to TRBD1. The CDR3 runs 13 residues. After removal of 2 bases from V and 7 bases from J, the junction contained 4 bases not matched to a gene. CDR1 MNHNY and CDR2 SVGAGI come from the germline V gene (reference sequence). Here the CDR3 reads CASSYPGQDEAFF. Here the CDR3 DNA reads TGTGCCAGCAGTTACCCTGGACAGGATGAAGCTTTCTTT.

This chain links TRBV12-3 or TRBV12-4 with TRBJ1-2; possible D gene TRBD1, 5 bases. CDR3 size: 13 residues. The ends were cut back, 6 bases at V and 7 bases at J, with 15 bases in the middle. CDR3 DNA: TGTGCCAGCAGCCATCGGGGGGTATCTGGCTACACCTTC. Translated: CASSHRGVSGYTF.

This chain joins TRBV7-3 and TRBJ2-2, with D possibly being TRBD1 (5 bases). Between the trimmed V and J ends, which lost 1 base and 2 bases, there was a span of 11 bases. Germline loops: CDR1 SGHTA, CDR2 FQGTGA. This CDR3 has 16 amino acids. The CDR3 DNA reads as TGTGCCAGCAGCTTAATAGGGGCGCTCAACACCGGGGAGCTGTTTTTT. Amino acid sequence: CASSLIGALNTGELFF.

This clonotype was seen many times. The chain links TRBV25-1 to TRBJ2-1; a possible D gene is TRBD1 (8 bases). CDR1 and CDR2 (germline): MGHDK, SYGVNS. V shed 6 bases and J shed 8 bases, with 14 bases lying between them. The CDR3 covers 13 residues. CDR3 nucleotide sequence: TGTGCCAGCAGGAAAACAGGGGGGGATGAGCAGTTCTTC. As protein: CASRKTGGDEQFF.

This chain links TRBV7-2 with TRBJ1-5; D remains ambiguous. Trimming removed 5 bases from V and 6 bases from J, with 14 bases in between. The CDR3 spans 14 residues. Germline V gives CDR1 SGHTA, CDR2 FQGNSA. CDR3 region: CASSARGRGQPQHF. DNA for the CDR3: TGTGCCAGCAGCGCTAGAGGCAGAGGTCAGCCCCAGCATTTT.

The sample holds a few counts of this clonotype. This sequence joins TRBV6-4 and TRBJ2-3; 12 nucleotides align to TRBD2. CDR3 length equals 21 residues. Trimming at V came to 0 bases and at J to 1 base, leaving 14 bases not matched to a gene. Germline V CDR1 and CDR2: MRHNA, SNTAGT. The CDR3 DNA follows: TGTGCCAGCAGTGACTCGTTGGCTAGCGGGGGGGGGGAGAGTGGCACAGATACGCAGTATTTT. Amino acids: CASSDSLASGGGESGTDTQYF.

This clonotype was observed a few times. The chain links TRBV12-3 or TRBV12-4 to TRBJ1-4; a possible D gene is TRBD1 (5 bases). Trimming took 2 bases from V and 8 from J, leaving 9 bases between them. The length of the CDR3 is 13 residues. Written as DNA, the CDR3 is TGTGCCAGCAGTTTACAGGGCGGCGAAAAACTGTTTTTT. Amino acid sequence: CASSLQGGEKLFF.